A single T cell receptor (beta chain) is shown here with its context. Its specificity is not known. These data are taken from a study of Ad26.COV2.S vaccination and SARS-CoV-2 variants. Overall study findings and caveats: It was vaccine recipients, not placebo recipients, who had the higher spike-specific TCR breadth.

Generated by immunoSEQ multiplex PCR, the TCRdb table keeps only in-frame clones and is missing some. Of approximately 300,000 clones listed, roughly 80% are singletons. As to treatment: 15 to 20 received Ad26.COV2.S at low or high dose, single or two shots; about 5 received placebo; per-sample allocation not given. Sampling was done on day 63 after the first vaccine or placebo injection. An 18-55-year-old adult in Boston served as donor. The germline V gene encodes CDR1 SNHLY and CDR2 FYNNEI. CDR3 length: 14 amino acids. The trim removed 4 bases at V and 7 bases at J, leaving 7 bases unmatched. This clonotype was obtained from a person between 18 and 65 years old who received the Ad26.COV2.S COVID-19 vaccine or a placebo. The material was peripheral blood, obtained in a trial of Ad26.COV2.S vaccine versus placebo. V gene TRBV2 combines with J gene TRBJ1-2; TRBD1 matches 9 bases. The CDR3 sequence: CASSGAGQGFGYTF. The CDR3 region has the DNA TGTGCCAGCAGTGGGGCGGGACAGGGATTTGGCTACACCTTC. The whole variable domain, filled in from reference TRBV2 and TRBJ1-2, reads EPEVTQTPSHQVTQMGQEVILRCVPISNHLYFYWYRQILGQKVEFLVSFYNNEISEKSEIFDDQFSVERPDGSNFTLKIRSTKLEDSAMYFCASSGAGQGFGYTFGSGTRLTVV.